This is a list of T cell receptor beta chains from one sample in a study of cytomegalovirus exposure and HLA in healthy donors. TCRdb's copy holds only in-frame clones and misses some; the assay was immunoSEQ multiplex PCR. The sample includes about 79,000 clones, approximately 93% of them seen just once. Material for sequencing was PBMCs. The receptors were gathered from a woman aged 25 to 45 in good health and CMV-seronegative. Both conserved end residues are part of each CDR3. D genes are given only for firm matches. The size of a clone is reported for some rows only, either as once, few or many, or as a class for expanded clones.

d_call	v_call	j_call	clone_size	cdr3_aa	cdr3_nt
TRBD1	TRBV6-1	TRBJ1-1	NA	CASSIQGANTEAFF	TGTGCCAGCAGTATCCAGGGGGCGAACACTGAAGCTTTCTTT
NA	TRBV7-3	TRBJ2-1	NA	CASSFEGGYNEQFF	TGTGCCAGCAGCTTCGAAGGGGGCTACAATGAGCAGTTCTTC
NA	TRBV9	TRBJ1-3	NA	CASSVGGGGNSGNTIYF	TGTGCCAGCAGCGTAGGGGGAGGGGGAAACTCTGGAAACACCATATATTTT
TRBD1	TRBV27	TRBJ2-7	NA	CASSQGTGGWYEQYF	TGTGCCAGCTCCCAGGGGACAGGGGGTTGGTACGAGCAGTACTTC
TRBD1	TRBV27	TRBJ1-3	NA	CASSTTPLGTGAGNTIYF	TGTGCCAGCAGTACGACTCCCCTTGGGACAGGGGCTGGAAACACCATATATTTT
TRBD2	TRBV7-9	TRBJ2-3	NA	CASSSDSGGFTDTQYF	TGTGCCAGCAGCTCCGATAGCGGGGGCTTCACAGATACGCAGTATTTT
TRBD2	TRBV6-5	TRBJ2-7	NA	CATAREGYYEQYF	TGTGCCACCGCCCGGGAGGGGTACTACGAGCAGTACTTC
TRBD1	TRBV2	TRBJ2-7	NA	CASSELDRDSYEQYF	TGTGCCAGCAGTGAGTTGGACAGGGACTCCTACGAGCAGTACTTC
TRBD1	TRBV6-1	TRBJ2-3	NA	CASRTGTYTDTQYF	TGTGCCAGCAGGACAGGGACCTACACAGATACGCAGTATTTT
TRBD1	TRBV9	TRBJ2-7	once	CASSPAGTGFYEQYF	TGTGCCAGCAGCCCGGCCGGGACAGGGTTCTACGAGCAGTACTTC
NA	TRBV7-9	TRBJ1-1	NA	CASSFREVEAFF	TGTGCCAGCAGCTTCAGGGAAGTTGAAGCTTTCTTT
NA	TRBV9	TRBJ2-5	NA	CASSVVSSPETQYF	TGTGCCAGCAGCGTAGTCTCTAGTCCGGAGACCCAGTACTTC
NA	TRBV5-8	TRBJ1-1	NA	CASTLVYLRAFF	TGTGCCAGCACTCTAGTTTACCTTCGGGCTTTCTTT
NA	TRBV11-2	TRBJ1-5	NA	CANPPGQGTCNQPQHF	TGTGCCAACCCGCCTGGGCAGGGGACATGCAATCAGCCCCAGCATTTT
TRBD1	TRBV28	TRBJ2-7	NA	CASSLTDRGRDF	TGTGCCAGCAGTTTAACGGACAGGGGGCGGGACTTC
NA	TRBV27	TRBJ1-5	NA	CASSSVQSGNQPQHF	TGTGCCAGCAGTTCCGTACAGTCCGGCAATCAGCCCCAGCATTTT
NA	TRBV29-1	TRBJ2-7	once	CSVRDTPYEQYF	TGCAGCGTAAGGGACACCCCCTACGAGCAGTACTTC
NA	TRBV14	TRBJ2-1	NA	CASSPLLEAYNEQFF	TGTGCCAGCAGCCCGTTACTAGAGGCATACAATGAGCAGTTCTTC
NA	TRBV9	TRBJ2-3	NA	CASSVVTPGTDTQYF	TGTGCCAGCAGCGTAGTAACCCCGGGCACAGATACGCAGTATTTT
TRBD1	TRBV5-1	TRBJ2-7	NA	CASSQGTGVVYEQYF	TGCGCCAGCAGCCAGGGAACAGGGGTCGTTTACGAGCAGTACTTC
NA	TRBV18	TRBJ2-7	NA	CASSPPSRQDEQYF	TGTGCCAGCTCACCACCGTCCCGGCAGGACGAGCAGTACTTC
NA	TRBV13	TRBJ2-5	NA	CASSLEGQETQYF	TGTGCCAGCAGCCTCGAGGGACAAGAGACCCAGTACTTC
NA	TRBV28	TRBJ1-2	NA	CASSFDRRFRGGYTF	TGTGCCAGCAGTTTCGACCGACGGTTTAGGGGAGGCTACACCTTC
NA	TRBV4-1	TRBJ2-3	NA	CASSLSAGNWDTQYF	TGCGCCAGCAGCCTTAGCGCGGGGAATTGGGATACGCAGTATTTT
NA	TRBV27	TRBJ2-5	NA	CASSTLWDSPQETQYF	TGTGCCAGCAGCACCTTGTGGGACTCCCCCCAAGAGACCCAGTACTTC
NA	TRBV6-5	TRBJ1-5	NA	CASSTGFGNQPQHF	TGTGCCAGCAGCACAGGGTTTGGCAATCAGCCCCAGCATTTT
TRBD1	TRBV11-2	TRBJ1-4	NA	CASSLRFAGTGLGNEKLFF	TGTGCCAGCAGCTTGAGGTTTGCAGGGACAGGGCTTGGAAATGAAAAACTGTTTTTT
TRBD1	TRBV28	TRBJ2-1	NA	CASSLTGGRNEQFF	TGTGCCAGCAGTTTAACAGGGGGCAGGAATGAGCAGTTCTTC
NA	TRBV30	TRBJ2-3	once	CAWSVAPDTQYF	TGTGCCTGGAGTGTGGCCCCGGATACGCAGTATTTT
NA	TRBV2	TRBJ2-1	NA	CASSNRGNEQFF	TGTGCCAGCAGTAATAGAGGCAATGAGCAGTTCTTC
TRBD2	TRBV5-6	TRBJ2-1	once	CASSADTAGSSYNEQFF	TGTGCCAGCAGCGCCGATACAGCGGGATCCTCCTACAATGAGCAGTTCTTC
TRBD1	TRBV9	TRBJ1-1	NA	CASSVGTGLTEAFF	TGTGCCAGCAGCGTGGGGACAGGGTTGACTGAAGCTTTCTTT
NA	TRBV6-6	TRBJ2-1	NA	CASSKGRDVIFF	TGTGCCAGCAGTAAGGGGCGGGATGTCATTTTCTTC
NA	TRBV7-8	TRBJ1-1	NA	CASSFSGKPNTEAFF	TGTGCCAGCAGCTTCTCCGGGAAACCGAACACTGAAGCTTTCTTT
NA	TRBV5-1	TRBJ1-1	once	CASSLGQGYTEAFF	TGCGCCAGCAGCTTGGGTCAGGGATACACTGAAGCTTTCTTT
NA	TRBV27	TRBJ1-5	NA	CASRPGYLLQGTGNQPQHF	TGTGCCAGCAGACCGGGGTACCTACTACAGGGAACGGGCAATCAGCCCCAGCATTTT
NA	TRBV6-5	TRBJ2-5	NA	CASSEQETQYF	TGTGCCAGCAGTGAACAGGAGACCCAGTACTTC
NA	TRBV27	TRBJ1-5	NA	CASSPDSSNQPQHF	TGTGCCAGCAGTCCCGACAGCAGCAATCAGCCCCAGCATTTT
TRBD1	TRBV9	TRBJ1-2	NA	CASSPYTGTGNGYTF	TGTGCCAGCAGCCCCTATACCGGGACAGGGAATGGCTACACCTTC
TRBD1	TRBV2	TRBJ1-2	few	CASTGGDGYTF	TGTGCCAGCACAGGGGGTGATGGCTACACCTTC
TRBD2	TRBV11-3	TRBJ2-1	NA	CASSLAGGVDEQFF	TGTGCCAGCAGCTTAGCGGGAGGTGTGGATGAGCAGTTCTTC
NA	TRBV7-3	TRBJ2-1	NA	CASSDGKGGNNEQFF	TGTGCCAGCAGCGATGGGAAAGGAGGGAACAATGAGCAGTTCTTC